A selection of T cell receptor beta chains follows, all from one sample in a study of blood T cell repertoires in COVID-19. Assay used: immunoSEQ multiplex PCR; TCRdb lists only in-frame clones, some missing. Among 40,000 to 50,000 clones listed, approximately 90% were seen once. The sample consisted of PBMCs or T cells enriched from blood (not recorded which). The receptor source for this set is a woman between 45 and 65 years old who had recovered from COVID-19. CDR3s include the opening cysteine and the closing phenylalanine or tryptophan. D genes are given only for firm matches. Where a row states a size, it is once, few, many or the class of an expanded clone; other rows omit it.

D gene: NA; clone size: NA; J gene: TRBJ1-2; V gene: TRBV27; CDR3 protein: CASSSPGAREGYTF; CDR3 DNA: TGTGCCAGCAGTTCACCAGGGGCGAGGGAAGGCTACACCTTC
D gene: TRBD1; clone size: NA; J gene: TRBJ1-1; V gene: TRBV30; CDR3 protein: CAWSQNRGLAEAFF; CDR3 DNA: TGTGCCTGGAGCCAGAACAGGGGCCTCGCTGAAGCTTTCTTT
D gene: NA; clone size: NA; J gene: TRBJ2-3; V gene: TRBV11-1; CDR3 protein: CASSPLGGVGTDTQYF; CDR3 DNA: TGTGCCAGCAGCCCCCTTGGCGGGGTTGGGACAGATACGCAGTATTTT
D gene: TRBD2; clone size: NA; J gene: TRBJ2-5; V gene: TRBV5-1; CDR3 protein: CASSFGTSGQETQYF; CDR3 DNA: TGCGCCAGCAGCTTCGGGACTAGCGGCCAAGAGACCCAGTACTTC
D gene: NA; clone size: NA; J gene: TRBJ2-7; V gene: TRBV18; CDR3 protein: CASSPGEDQEQYF; CDR3 DNA: TGTGCCAGCTCACCAGGGGAGGACCAAGAGCAGTACTTC
D gene: NA; clone size: NA; J gene: TRBJ1-2; V gene: TRBV20-1; CDR3 protein: CSASGNFNYGYTF; CDR3 DNA: TGCAGTGCCAGTGGTAATTTTAACTATGGCTACACCTTC
D gene: NA; clone size: NA; J gene: TRBJ2-3; V gene: TRBV4-2; CDR3 protein: CVSSQASRSGGGGSTDTQYF; CDR3 DNA: TGTGTCAGCAGCCAAGCCTCAAGGTCAGGTGGAGGCGGATCCACAGATACGCAGTATTTT
D gene: TRBD1; clone size: NA; J gene: TRBJ2-3; V gene: TRBV11-3; CDR3 protein: CASSSRQGSTDTQYF; CDR3 DNA: TGTGCCAGCAGCAGTCGACAGGGAAGCACAGATACGCAGTATTTT
D gene: TRBD2; clone size: NA; J gene: TRBJ2-3; V gene: TRBV7-2; CDR3 protein: CASSRSGSGDTQYF; CDR3 DNA: TGTGCCAGCAGCCGTAGCGGGAGTGGGGATACGCAGTATTTT
D gene: TRBD1; clone size: NA; J gene: TRBJ1-1; V gene: TRBV5-1; CDR3 protein: CASSLAGGEIAFF; CDR3 DNA: TGCGCCAGCAGCTTGGCAGGGGGCGAGATCGCTTTCTTT
D gene: NA; clone size: NA; J gene: TRBJ2-7; V gene: TRBV3-1/TRBV3-2; CDR3 protein: CASSNTYEQYF; CDR3 DNA: TGTGCCAGCAGCAATACCTACGAGCAGTACTTC
D gene: TRBD2; clone size: NA; J gene: TRBJ2-2; V gene: TRBV7-9; CDR3 protein: CASSTSGRKATGELFF; CDR3 DNA: TGTGCCAGCAGCACCAGCGGGAGAAAGGCCACCGGGGAGCTGTTTTTT
D gene: NA; clone size: NA; J gene: TRBJ1-3; V gene: TRBV6-6; CDR3 protein: CASRAGGSGNTIYF; CDR3 DNA: TGTGCCAGCAGAGCCGGTGGCTCTGGAAACACCATATATTTT
D gene: NA; clone size: NA; J gene: TRBJ2-1; V gene: TRBV9; CDR3 protein: CASSLQSSSYNEQFF; CDR3 DNA: TGTGCCAGCAGCCTCCAGTCCAGCTCCTACAATGAGCAGTTCTTC
D gene: NA; clone size: NA; J gene: TRBJ1-5; V gene: TRBV28; CDR3 protein: CASSYLEGALNQPQHF; CDR3 DNA: TGTGCCAGCAGTTATTTAGAAGGGGCTCTGAATCAGCCCCAGCATTTT
D gene: NA; clone size: NA; J gene: TRBJ2-5; V gene: TRBV5-1; CDR3 protein: CASNNRDEPETQYF; CDR3 DNA: TGCGCCAGCAACAACAGGGATGAGCCAGAGACCCAGTACTTC
D gene: TRBD1; clone size: NA; J gene: TRBJ2-7; V gene: TRBV28; CDR3 protein: CASSFAKGTGHSYEQYF; CDR3 DNA: TGTGCCAGCAGTTTTGCCAAGGGGACAGGACATTCCTACGAGCAGTACTTC
D gene: TRBD2; clone size: NA; J gene: TRBJ2-1; V gene: TRBV19; CDR3 protein: CASTPLAGINLGEQFF; CDR3 DNA: TGTGCCAGTACCCCACTAGCGGGAATAAATTTAGGTGAGCAGTTCTTC
D gene: NA; clone size: NA; J gene: TRBJ2-7; V gene: TRBV6-5; CDR3 protein: CASSSGEFYEQYF; CDR3 DNA: TGTGCCAGCAGCTCCGGGGAGTTCTACGAGCAGTACTTC
D gene: TRBD2; clone size: NA; J gene: TRBJ2-1; V gene: TRBV6-2/TRBV6-3; CDR3 protein: CASSLFNQRGPDNEQFF; CDR3 DNA: TGTGCCAGCAGCTTATTTAATCAGCGGGGGCCCGACAATGAGCAGTTCTTC
D gene: NA; clone size: NA; J gene: TRBJ1-5; V gene: TRBV19; CDR3 protein: CASSIPDNNQPQHF; CDR3 DNA: TGTGCCAGTAGTATCCCGGACAACAATCAGCCCCAGCATTTT
D gene: NA; clone size: NA; J gene: TRBJ1-6; V gene: TRBV7-2; CDR3 protein: CASSVSGSYSPLHF; CDR3 DNA: TGTGCCAGCAGCGTCTCCGGGAGTTATTCACCCCTCCACTTT
D gene: TRBD1; clone size: NA; J gene: TRBJ1-3; V gene: TRBV6-6; CDR3 protein: CASSLDRASGNTIYF; CDR3 DNA: TGTGCCAGCAGTTTGGACAGGGCTTCGGGAAACACCATATATTTT
D gene: NA; clone size: few; J gene: TRBJ1-2; V gene: TRBV4-3; CDR3 protein: CASSQTVSYGYTF; CDR3 DNA: TGCGCCAGCAGCCAAACAGTGAGCTATGGCTACACCTTC
D gene: TRBD1; clone size: NA; J gene: TRBJ2-1; V gene: TRBV14; CDR3 protein: CASSHGTATYNEQFF; CDR3 DNA: TGTGCCAGCAGCCATGGGACAGCTACCTACAATGAGCAGTTCTTC
D gene: NA; clone size: few; J gene: TRBJ1-5; V gene: TRBV4-2; CDR3 protein: CASSQDGGSQPQHF; CDR3 DNA: TGTGCCAGCAGCCAAGATGGCGGTAGTCAGCCCCAGCATTTT
D gene: TRBD1; clone size: once; J gene: TRBJ2-7; V gene: TRBV15; CDR3 protein: CATSPRTGGSYEQYF; CDR3 DNA: TGTGCCACCAGCCCTAGGACAGGGGGCTCCTACGAGCAGTACTTC
D gene: NA; clone size: NA; J gene: TRBJ2-1; V gene: TRBV25-1; CDR3 protein: CASSERSAYEQFF; CDR3 DNA: TGTGCCAGCAGTGAGAGGTCCGCCTATGAGCAGTTCTTC
D gene: TRBD1; clone size: few; J gene: TRBJ2-3; V gene: TRBV30; CDR3 protein: CALDRGVGTDTQYF; CDR3 DNA: TGTGCCTTGGACAGGGGCGTCGGCACAGATACGCAGTATTTT
D gene: NA; clone size: NA; J gene: TRBJ2-3; V gene: TRBV30; CDR3 protein: CAWSAWDTSTDTQYF; CDR3 DNA: TGTGCCTGGAGTGCCTGGGACACAAGCACAGATACGCAGTATTTT
D gene: NA; clone size: NA; J gene: TRBJ1-1; V gene: TRBV28; CDR3 protein: CASSLSAGKGEAFF; CDR3 DNA: TGTGCCAGCAGTTTATCGGCAGGGAAGGGTGAAGCTTTCTTT
D gene: NA; clone size: NA; J gene: TRBJ1-1; V gene: TRBV4-1; CDR3 protein: CASSPFLQATRDEAFF; CDR3 DNA: TGCGCCAGCAGCCCCTTCCTGCAGGCGACACGGGATGAAGCTTTCTTT
D gene: TRBD2; clone size: once; J gene: TRBJ2-1; V gene: TRBV25-1; CDR3 protein: CASSEHHSGVNNEQFF; CDR3 DNA: TGTGCCAGCAGTGAACACCATAGCGGGGTAAACAATGAGCAGTTCTTC
D gene: NA; clone size: NA; J gene: TRBJ1-3; V gene: TRBV6-5; CDR3 protein: CASRRDIISGNTIYF; CDR3 DNA: TGTGCCAGCAGACGAGACATAATCTCTGGAAACACCATATATTTT
D gene: TRBD2; clone size: NA; J gene: TRBJ2-1; V gene: TRBV5-1; CDR3 protein: CASSLEGRGVDEQFF; CDR3 DNA: TGCGCCAGCAGCTTGGAGGGGCGGGGGGTCGATGAGCAGTTCTTC
D gene: TRBD1; clone size: NA; J gene: TRBJ1-2; V gene: TRBV24-1; CDR3 protein: CATSDPQGSSYGYTF; CDR3 DNA: TGTGCCACCAGTGATCCACAGGGGAGCAGCTATGGCTACACCTTC
D gene: NA; clone size: NA; J gene: TRBJ1-1; V gene: TRBV6-5; CDR3 protein: CASSYIGEGTEAFF; CDR3 DNA: TGTGCCAGCAGTTACATAGGAGAAGGCACTGAAGCTTTCTTT
D gene: NA; clone size: NA; J gene: TRBJ2-2; V gene: TRBV10-3; CDR3 protein: CAIATSGTQPGAGELFF; CDR3 DNA: TGTGCCATCGCAACAAGCGGAACACAGCCGGGGGCCGGGGAGCTGTTTTTT
D gene: TRBD1; clone size: NA; J gene: TRBJ2-5; V gene: TRBV5-1; CDR3 protein: CASSWGDRGGETQYF; CDR3 DNA: TGCGCCAGCAGCTGGGGGGACAGGGGAGGAGAGACCCAGTACTTC
D gene: NA; clone size: NA; J gene: TRBJ2-5; V gene: TRBV11-1; CDR3 protein: CASSLSWRVPQETQYF; CDR3 DNA: TGTGCCAGCAGCTTAAGTTGGAGGGTCCCTCAAGAGACCCAGTACTTC
D gene: TRBD2; clone size: NA; J gene: TRBJ2-1; V gene: TRBV6-2/TRBV6-3; CDR3 protein: CASSYSTSGGAGEQFF; CDR3 DNA: TGTGCCAGCAGTTACTCTACTAGCGGGGGGGCGGGTGAGCAGTTCTTC
D gene: TRBD1; clone size: NA; J gene: TRBJ1-1; V gene: TRBV19; CDR3 protein: CASRKDRATYTEAFF; CDR3 DNA: TGTGCCAGCAGAAAGGACAGGGCGACTTACACTGAAGCTTTCTTT
D gene: TRBD2; clone size: once; J gene: TRBJ2-2; V gene: TRBV5-1; CDR3 protein: CASSFGSLAGGSGELFF; CDR3 DNA: TGCGCCAGCAGCTTCGGATCTCTAGCGGGAGGGTCCGGGGAGCTGTTTTTT
D gene: TRBD1; clone size: NA; J gene: TRBJ1-1; V gene: TRBV18; CDR3 protein: CASALEQGRFTEAFF; CDR3 DNA: TGTGCCAGCGCATTAGAACAGGGGCGTTTCACTGAAGCTTTCTTT
D gene: NA; clone size: NA; J gene: TRBJ1-3; V gene: TRBV3-1/TRBV3-2; CDR3 protein: CASSQQGSGNTIYF; CDR3 DNA: TGTGCCAGCAGCCAACAGGGATCTGGAAACACCATATATTTT
D gene: TRBD1; clone size: NA; J gene: TRBJ1-2; V gene: TRBV6-5; CDR3 protein: CASSYRGHDYGYTF; CDR3 DNA: TGTGCCAGCAGTTACAGGGGGCATGACTATGGCTACACCTTC
D gene: NA; clone size: NA; J gene: TRBJ1-4; V gene: TRBV5-4; CDR3 protein: CASSLEGPGGEKLFF; CDR3 DNA: TGTGCCAGCAGCTTGGAGGGTCCCGGGGGGGAAAAACTGTTTTTT
D gene: TRBD1; clone size: NA; J gene: TRBJ1-6; V gene: TRBV7-2; CDR3 protein: CASSPRGQASYSPLHF; CDR3 DNA: TGTGCCAGCAGCCCGCGAGGACAGGCGTCTTATTCACCCCTCCACTTT
D gene: TRBD2; clone size: NA; J gene: TRBJ2-1; V gene: TRBV24-1; CDR3 protein: CATSVPSGSSYNEQFF; CDR3 DNA: TGTGCCACCAGTGTCCCCAGCGGGAGTTCCTACAATGAGCAGTTCTTC
D gene: NA; clone size: few; J gene: TRBJ1-2; V gene: TRBV7-9; CDR3 protein: CASSSAGIYGYTF; CDR3 DNA: TGTGCCAGCAGCTCCGCAGGGATCTATGGCTACACCTTC
D gene: NA; clone size: few; J gene: TRBJ1-1; V gene: TRBV29-1; CDR3 protein: CSVASLGGAEAFF; CDR3 DNA: TGCAGCGTCGCCTCACTGGGGGGAGCAGAAGCTTTCTTT
D gene: NA; clone size: NA; J gene: TRBJ1-2; V gene: TRBV5-8; CDR3 protein: CASSLGQVNYGYTF; CDR3 DNA: TGTGCCAGCAGCTTGGGACAAGTTAACTATGGCTACACCTTC
D gene: TRBD1; clone size: NA; J gene: TRBJ1-1; V gene: TRBV5-4; CDR3 protein: CASRHGGQGSGTEAFF; CDR3 DNA: TGTGCCAGCAGGCACGGCGGACAGGGGAGTGGGACTGAAGCTTTCTTT